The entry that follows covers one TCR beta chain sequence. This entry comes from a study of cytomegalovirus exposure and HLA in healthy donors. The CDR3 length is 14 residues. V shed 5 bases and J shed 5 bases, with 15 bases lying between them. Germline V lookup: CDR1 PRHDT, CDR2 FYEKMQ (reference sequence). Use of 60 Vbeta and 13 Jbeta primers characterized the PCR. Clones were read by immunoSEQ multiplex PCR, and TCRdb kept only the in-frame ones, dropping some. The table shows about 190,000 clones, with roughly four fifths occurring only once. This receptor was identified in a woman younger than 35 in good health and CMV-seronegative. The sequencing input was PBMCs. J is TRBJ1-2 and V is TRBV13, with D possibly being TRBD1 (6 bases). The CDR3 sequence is CASSPGGAHYGYTF. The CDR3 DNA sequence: TGTGCCAGCAGCCCCGGGGGGGCTCATTATGGCTACACCTTC.